The 27 T cell receptor beta chains presented below share a single source sample, sequenced in a study of preoperative IRX-2 immunotherapy in early breast cancer. This table comes from immunoSEQ multiplex PCR, and its TCRdb copy is limited to in-frame clones, with some not included. The data contain around 38,000 clones, approximately 75% of them singletons. The sample's treatment: preoperative locoregional IRX-2 cytokine immunotherapy. This sample comprised tumor tissue, obtained after IRX-2 immunotherapy. These receptors all stem from a human donor with breast cancer.

The gene calls are TRBV6-8 and TRBJ1-2; TRBD1 matches 7 bases. The germline gives CDR1 MNHGY, CDR2 SAAAGT. J was trimmed by 4 bases and V by 6 bases; bases with no gene match: 17. The CDR3 length is 17 residues. CDR3 amino acids: CASRSESTGQSVYGYTF. CDR3 nucleotide sequence: TGTGCCAGCAGGTCGGAATCTACGGGACAGTCCGTCTATGGCTACACCTTC.

The J gene is TRBJ1-1, the V gene TRBV6-8; tentatively, D is TRBD1 (6 bases). The germline V and J ends were trimmed by 8 bases and 5 bases, with 12 bases remaining between them. The germline gives CDR1 MNHGY, CDR2 SAAAGT. This CDR3 contains 12 residues. CDR3 bases: TGTGCCAGCTTGGGGGGCGAGACTGAAGCTTTCTTT. As protein: CASLGGETEAFF.

The chain links TRBV6-8 to TRBJ2-7; D remains unclear. The ends were cut back, 2 bases at V and 4 bases at J, with 9 bases in the middle. The CDR3 is 13 residues long. The V gene's germline CDR1 is MNHGY and CDR2 SAAAGT. The CDR3 DNA reads TGTGCCAGCAGTTACAGCGATTCGTACGAGCAGTACTTC. It codes for CASSYSDSYEQYF.

The rearrangement joins TRBV19 to TRBJ1-1; D remains ambiguous. Trimming removed 3 bases at V and 1 base at J, with 6 bases between. Germline V CDR1 and CDR2: LNHDA, SQIVND (reference sequence). This CDR3 spans 13 amino acids. In nucleotides, the CDR3 is TGTGCCAGTAGTATGATCCCGAACACTGAAGCTTTCTTT. It encodes CASSMIPNTEAFF.

The J gene is TRBJ2-7, the V gene TRBV14; no clear D. Germline lookup yields CDR1 SGHDN and CDR2 FVKESK. V lost 3 bases, J lost 4 bases, and 7 bases lay in between. The CDR3 covers 12 residues. CDR3 in amino acids: CASSQDVYEQYF. CDR3 sequence (DNA): TGTGCCAGCAGCCAGGACGTTTACGAGCAGTACTTC.

This clone was recorded once. CDR3 DNA sequence: TGCAGCGTTTCTGACAGGGGGGGCTATGGCTACACCTTC. It specifies CSVSDRGGYGYTF. This chain joins TRBV29-1 and TRBJ1-2; 9 nucleotides agree with TRBD1. This CDR3 spans 13 amino acids. Germline V gene sequence: CDR1 SQVTM, CDR2 ANQGSEA. The V and J ends lost 5 bases and 4 bases, in that order; junction bases with no gene match: 5.

The chain joins TRBV28 to TRBJ1-5; 7 positions agree with TRBD1. With V trimmed by 8 bases and J by 1 base, 5 bases remained unmatched. Per the germline V gene, CDR1 is MDHEN and CDR2 is SYDVKM. CDR3 length: 14 amino acids. CDR3: CASHRGGSNQPQHF. CDR3 DNA: TGTGCCAGCCACAGGGGAGGAAGCAATCAGCCCCAGCATTTT.

J is TRBJ2-7 and V is TRBV28; 13 nucleotides align to TRBD2. CDR1 MDHEN and CDR2 SYDVKM come from the germline V gene. CDR3 length: 14 residues. With V trimmed by 6 bases and J by 9 bases, 8 bases remained unmatched. The CDR3 nucleotides are TGTGCCAGCAGCCGGACTAGCGGGAGTCAGGGGCAGTACTTC. Translation: CASSRTSGSQGQYF.

This chain links TRBV11-3 with TRBJ1-3, with D hard to call. Germline loops: CDR1 SGHNT, CDR2 YENEEA. The CDR3 extends over 14 amino acids. The V end lost 2 bases, the J end lost 4 bases, and 9 bases lay between the germline ends. DNA of the CDR3: TGTGCCAGCAGCTTAACTGGAAAGGGAAACACCATATATTTT. Translated: CASSLTGKGNTIYF. The whole variable domain, remainder taken from reference TRBV11-3 and TRBJ1-3, is EAGVVQSPRYKIIEKKQPVAFWCNPISGHNTLYWYLQNLGQGPELLIRYENEEAVDDSQLPKDRFSAERLKGVDSTLKIQPAELGDSAVYLCASSLTGKGNTIYFGEGSWLTVV.

This chain connects TRBV7-4 to TRBJ2-7; weak D call: TRBD1 (5 bases). V was shortened by 4 bases and J by 3 bases, with 22 bases between the two germline ends. Germline CDR1 SGHVT, CDR2 SQSDAQ. The CDR3 extends over 17 amino acids. The CDR3 sequence: CASSWVTLGLDLYEQYF. DNA of the CDR3: TGTGCCAGCAGCTGGGTGACATTGGGGCTAGATCTCTACGAGCAGTACTTC.

This clone was detected only a few times. The V call is TRBV18, the J call TRBJ2-1; weak D call: TRBD1 (6 bases). Germline V lookup: CDR1 KGHSH, CDR2 LQKENI. V shed 3 bases and J shed 8 bases, with 17 bases lying between them. The CDR3 sequence is 15 residues long. The CDR3: CASSPSAGATYEQFF. For the CDR3, the DNA is TGTGCCAGCTCACCGTCGGCAGGGGCGACCTATGAGCAGTTCTTC.

V and J are TRBV28 and TRBJ1-5, with D hard to call. There are 14 residues in the CDR3. Germline V gene sequence: CDR1 MDHEN, CDR2 SYDVKM. Trimming removed 3 bases from V and 0 bases from J, with 6 bases in between. CDR3 region: CASSFSLSNQPQHF. CDR3 sequence (DNA): TGTGCCAGCAGTTTCTCGCTTAGCAATCAGCCCCAGCATTTT.

The genes are TRBV5-1 and TRBJ1-6, with a possible D match to TRBD1 (6 bases). V lost 7 bases and J lost 5, with 13 bases in between. Germline V gene lookup returns CDR1 SGHRS and CDR2 YFSETQ. CDR3 length: 14 residues. The CDR3 DNA reads as TGCGCCAGCCGGCAGGACAGTAATAATTCACCCCTCCACTTT. This sequence encodes CASRQDSNNSPLHF.

The chain uses TRBV11-3 and TRBJ1-1; 8 nucleotides line up with TRBD1. This CDR3 has 14 residues. The germline V gene has CDR1 SGHNT and CDR2 YENEEA. Trimming took 3 bases from V and 3 from J; bases not matched to a gene: 3. The CDR3 DNA sequence: TGTGCCAGCAGCTTGGCAGGGGGCTACACTGAAGCTTTCTTT. It encodes CASSLAGGYTEAFF.

J is TRBJ1-5 and V is TRBV19; tentatively, D is TRBD1 (5 bases). The germline V and J ends were trimmed by 2 bases and 8 bases, with 19 bases remaining between them. This CDR3 has 16 amino acids. Germline CDR1 and CDR2: LNHDA and SQIVND (reference sequence). Here the CDR3 DNA reads TGTGCCAGTAGTATATTGGTCAGACGGGGGTTAGAGCCCCAGCATTTT. Translated: CASSILVRRGLEPQHF.

This rearrangement joins TRBV6-8 to TRBJ1-1; TRBD1 matches at 7 bases. Germline values: CDR1 MNHGY, CDR2 SAAAGT. CDR3 size: 12 residues. Losses at the gene ends were 10 bases for V and 7 bases for J; bases not matched to a gene: 9. CDR3 bases: TGTGCCATTACAGGGGAGGGGAATGAAGCTTTCTTT. As protein: CAITGEGNEAFF.

The table lists this clone with a count of one. The chain combines TRBV7-8 with TRBJ2-1; maybe TRBD2 (5 bases). Trimming took 4 bases from V and 3 from J, leaving 10 bases between them. The CDR3 is made up of 14 amino acids. The germline CDR1 and CDR2 sequences are SGHVS and FQNEAQ. The CDR3 bases are TGTGCCAGCAGCTCTGGACTGGGCTACAATGAGCAGTTCTTC. It is translated as CASSSGLGYNEQFF.

Comments on this clone: At one boundary the junction diverges from the germline segment, which might be a read error. The chain carries TRBV11-1 and TRBJ1-5; D not certain. The CDR3 covers 14 residues. Germline V CDR1 and CDR2: SGHAT, FQDESV (reference sequence). The CDR3 region is CASSLAGGNQPQHF. The DNA for the CDR3 is TGTGCCAGCAGTTTAGCCGGGGGCAATCAGCCCCAGCATTTT.

V usage is TRBV18 and J usage is TRBJ1-2; a weak D match, TRBD1 (5 bases). The length of the CDR3 is 14 residues. Germline-derived CDR1 and CDR2 are KGHSH and LQKENI. Trimming stripped 6 bases from V and 7 bases from J, with 18 bases between. The CDR3 protein is CASSPGSGSSGYTF. As DNA, the CDR3 is TGTGCCAGCTCCCCAGGTTCAGGGAGCAGTGGCTACACCTTC.

The chain links TRBV10-2 to TRBJ2-1; no clear D. The germline V and J ends were trimmed by 0 bases and 7 bases, with 7 bases remaining between them. This CDR3 is 13 amino acids long. The V gene's germline CDR1 is WSHSY and CDR2 SAAADI. In DNA form, the CDR3 reads TGCGCCAGCAGTGAGTCGTATACAAATGAGCAGTTCTTC. Protein: CASSESYTNEQFF.

The count of this clone is one. The chain uses TRBV14 and TRBJ2-1, with a possible D match to TRBD2 (6 bases). The germline V and J ends were trimmed by 0 bases and 0 bases, with 15 bases remaining between them. Germline V gene sequence: CDR1 SGHDN, CDR2 FVKESK. The CDR3 is 18 residues long. CDR3 bases: TGTGCCAGCAGCCAAGAAGGCTTAGCGGTCAGCTCCTACAATGAGCAGTTCTTC. This codes for CASSQEGLAVSSYNEQFF.

Written as DNA, the CDR3 is TGTGCCAGCAGCCAAGAGGGACATCGGAACACTGAAGCTTTCTTT. This translates into CASSQEGHRNTEAFF. This chain uses TRBV14 with TRBJ1-1; a weak D match, TRBD1 (6 bases). The ends were cut back, 0 bases at V and 1 base at J, with 9 bases in the middle. The CDR3 loop spans 15 amino acids. Germline V CDR1 and CDR2: SGHDN, FVKESK.

This clone was seen just once. The chain links TRBV5-1 to TRBJ2-3; tentatively, D is TRBD2 (6 bases). V was cut by 3 bases and J by 0 bases, with 11 bases left in between. CDR1 and CDR2 (germline): SGHRS, YFSETQ. This CDR3 is built from 15 residues. The CDR3 spells CASSSGGRSTDTQYF. The CDR3 DNA follows: TGCGCCAGCAGCTCCGGGGGACGGAGCACAGATACGCAGTATTTT. Based on the CDR3 plus reference TRBV5-1 and TRBJ2-3, the full variable domain is KAGVTQTPRYLIKTRGQQVTLSCSPISGHRSVSWYQQTPGQGLQFLFEYFSETQRNKGNFPGRFSGRQFSNSRSEMNVSTLELGDSALYLCASSSGGRSTDTQYFGPGTRLTVL.

The CDR3 here is CASSSLYEQYF. The CDR3 DNA sequence: TGTGCCAGTAGTTCCCTCTACGAGCAGTACTTC. The V and J genes are TRBV19 and TRBJ2-7, with D unresolved. Germline CDR1 LNHDA, CDR2 SQIVND (reference sequence). With 5 bases removed from V and 3 bases from J, the gap between germline ends came to 5 bases. There are 11 residues in the CDR3.

V and J are TRBV6-8 and TRBJ1-2, with D tentatively TRBD1 (5 bases). This CDR3 spans 12 amino acids. Germline loops: CDR1 MNHGY, CDR2 SAAAGT. Trimming shortened V by 7 bases and J by 3 bases, and 9 bases separated the two germline ends. CDR3 DNA sequence: TGTGCCAGCACCCGGGGGGACTATGGCTACACCTTC. It is translated as CASTRGDYGYTF.

V is TRBV6-8 and J is TRBJ2-7, with 10 nucleotides matching TRBD2. Trimming removed 2 bases from V and 2 bases from J; junction bases left unmatched: 6. CDR3 length: 16 amino acids. CDR1 and CDR2 from the germline V gene are MNHGY and SAAAGT. The CDR3 reads CASSYQGTSVTYEQYF. The CDR3 DNA reads TGTGCCAGCAGTTACCAAGGGACTAGCGTTACCTACGAGCAGTACTTC.

This clone was detected only a few times. The V and J genes are TRBV6-8 and TRBJ2-7; D unresolved. CDR3 size: 12 residues. Germline values: CDR1 MNHGY, CDR2 SAAAGT. Deletions cut 6 bases from V and 6 bases from J, with 12 bases between. The CDR3 region is CASRRPTAEQYF. The CDR3 DNA sequence: TGTGCCAGCAGGCGTCCAACGGCCGAGCAGTACTTC.